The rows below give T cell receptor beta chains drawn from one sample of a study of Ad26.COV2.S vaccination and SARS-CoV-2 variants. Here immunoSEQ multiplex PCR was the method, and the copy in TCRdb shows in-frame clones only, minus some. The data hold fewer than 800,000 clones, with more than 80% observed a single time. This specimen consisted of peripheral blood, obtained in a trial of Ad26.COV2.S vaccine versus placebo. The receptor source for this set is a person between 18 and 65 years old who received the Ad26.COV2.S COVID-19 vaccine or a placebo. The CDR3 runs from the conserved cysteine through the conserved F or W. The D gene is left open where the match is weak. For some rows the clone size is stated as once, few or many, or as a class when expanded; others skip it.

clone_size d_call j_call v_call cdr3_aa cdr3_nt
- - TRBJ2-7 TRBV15 CATSRDLTDRGQYF TGTGCCACCAGCAGAGATTTGACGGATAGGGGGCAGTACTTC
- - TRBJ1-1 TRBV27 CASSYREGTEAFF TGTGCCAGCAGCTACAGGGAGGGGACTGAAGCTTTCTTT
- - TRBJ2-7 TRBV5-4 CASSLVGAWEQYF TGTGCCAGCAGCTTGGTGGGGGCTTGGGAGCAGTACTTC
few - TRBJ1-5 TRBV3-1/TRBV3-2 CASSQGGGNNQPQHF TGTGCCAGCAGCCAAGGGGGGGGGAACAATCAGCCCCAGCATTTT
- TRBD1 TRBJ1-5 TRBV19 CASSPDRGRPNSNQPQHF TGTGCCAGTAGTCCGGACAGGGGGCGGCCTAATAGCAATCAGCCCCAGCATTTT
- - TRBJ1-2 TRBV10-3 CAISESALRENYGYTF TGTGCCATCAGTGAGTCGGCCCTCAGGGAAAACTATGGCTACACCTTC
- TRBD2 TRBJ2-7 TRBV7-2 CASSRTSGPLEQYF TGTGCCAGCAGCCGGACTAGCGGGCCCCTCGAGCAGTACTTC
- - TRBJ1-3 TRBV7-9 CASSARLGFGNTIYF TGTGCCAGCAGCGCCAGGTTGGGTTTTGGAAACACCATATATTTT
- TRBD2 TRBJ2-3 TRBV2 CASSILRESTDTQYF TGTGCCAGCAGTATTTTGCGGGAGTCCACAGATACGCAGTATTTT
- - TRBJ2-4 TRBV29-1 CSVERRGIQYF TGCAGCGTTGAAAGGCGGGGAATTCAGTACTTC
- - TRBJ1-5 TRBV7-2 CASSPEAYQPQHF TGTGCCAGCAGCCCTGAGGCATATCAGCCCCAGCATTTT
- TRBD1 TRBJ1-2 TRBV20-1 CSARTGDGYTF TGCAGTGCGCGGACAGGGGATGGCTACACCTTC
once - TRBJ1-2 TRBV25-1 CASRPSGDNYGYTF TGTGCCAGCAGACCCTCGGGGGATAACTATGGCTACACCTTC
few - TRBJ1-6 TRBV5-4 CASSLGGPRNSPLHF TGTGCCAGCAGCTTGGGGGGACCGAGGAATTCACCCCTCCACTTT
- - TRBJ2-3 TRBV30 CAWSLAGGYTQYF TGTGCCTGGAGCCTGGCAGGGGGGTATACGCAGTATTTT
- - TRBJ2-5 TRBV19 CASSPRPGGGETQYF TGTGCCAGTAGTCCCCGACCAGGGGGGGGAGAGACCCAGTACTTC
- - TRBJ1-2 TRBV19 CASSMQGVGDGYTF TGTGCCAGTAGTATGCAGGGTGTGGGCGATGGCTACACCTTC
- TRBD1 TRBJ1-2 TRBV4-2 CASSQEQGAVVGYTF TGTGCCAGCAGCCAAGAACAGGGGGCAGTAGTTGGCTACACCTTC
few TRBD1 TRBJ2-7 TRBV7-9 CASSVRGQGVGEQYF TGTGCCAGCAGCGTGAGGGGACAGGGGGTAGGCGAGCAGTACTTC
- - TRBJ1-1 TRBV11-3 CASSLASNTEAFF TGTGCCAGCAGCTTGGCTAGCAACACTGAAGCTTTCTTT
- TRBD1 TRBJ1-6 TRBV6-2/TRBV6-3 CASSYRTGFGSPLHF TGTGCCAGCAGTTACAGGACAGGGTTTGGGTCACCCCTCCACTTT
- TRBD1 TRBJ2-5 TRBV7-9 CASSLKGQPQETQYF TGTGCCAGCAGCTTAAAGGGACAGCCCCAAGAGACCCAGTACTTC
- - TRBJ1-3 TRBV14 CASSPTAFSGNTIYF TGTGCCAGCAGTCCCACAGCTTTCTCTGGAAACACCATATATTTT
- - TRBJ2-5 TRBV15 CATAAGGQETQYF TGTGCCACCGCCGCCGGGGGCCAAGAGACCCAGTACTTC
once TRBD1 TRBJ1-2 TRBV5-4 CASSFPGQEYYGYTF TGTGCCAGCAGCTTCCCGGGACAGGAGTACTATGGCTACACCTTC
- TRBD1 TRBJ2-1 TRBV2 CASSKLTGDEQFF TGTGCCAGCAGTAAATTGACAGGGGATGAGCAGTTCTTC
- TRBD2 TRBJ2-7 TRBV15 CATSRDPGASSGRLYEQYF TGTGCCACCAGCAGAGATCCTGGGGCTTCTAGCGGGAGGCTCTACGAGCAGTACTTC
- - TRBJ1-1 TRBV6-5 CASRGTGLETEAFF TGTGCCAGCAGGGGTACAGGGTTGGAAACTGAAGCTTTCTTT
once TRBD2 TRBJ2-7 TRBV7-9 CASSPRLAETYEQYF TGTGCCAGCAGCCCGCGACTAGCGGAGACCTACGAGCAGTACTTC
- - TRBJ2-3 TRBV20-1 CSASSGGTADTQYF TGCAGTGCGAGTTCCGGAGGGACGGCAGATACGCAGTATTTT
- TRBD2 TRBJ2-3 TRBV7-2 CASSVTGGFGNTQYF TGTGCCAGCAGCGTTACGGGGGGGTTCGGAAATACGCAGTATTTT
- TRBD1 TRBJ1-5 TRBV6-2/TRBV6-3 CASSPTGTGIVSQPQHF TGTGCCAGCAGTCCCACCGGGACAGGAATAGTAAGCCAGCCCCAGCATTTT
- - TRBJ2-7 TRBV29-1 CSVLQASYEQYF TGCAGCGTTTTACAGGCGTCCTACGAGCAGTACTTC
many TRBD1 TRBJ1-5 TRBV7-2 CASSLDGAGGVQPQHF TGTGCCAGCAGCTTAGATGGGGCAGGGGGTGTTCAGCCCCAGCATTTT
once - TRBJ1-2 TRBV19 CASSIDNRAENYGYTF TGTGCCAGTAGTATAGACAACAGGGCTGAGAACTATGGCTACACCTTC
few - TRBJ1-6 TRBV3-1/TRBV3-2 CASSQRGSTHF TGTGCCAGCAGCCAACGGGGTAGTACCCACTTT
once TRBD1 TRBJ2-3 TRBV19 CASSTLGGTGATDTQYF TGTGCCAGTAGTACCCTCGGGGGGACAGGGGCTACAGATACGCAGTATTTT
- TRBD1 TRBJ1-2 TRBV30 CAWSSERGTVYGYTF TGTGCCTGGAGTAGTGAGCGTGGGACAGTCTATGGCTACACCTTC
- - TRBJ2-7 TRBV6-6 CASKPRGHEQYF TGTGCCAGCAAACCCAGGGGACACGAGCAGTACTTC
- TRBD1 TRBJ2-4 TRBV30 CAGTRGRENIQYF TGTGCCGGGACCAGGGGGCGAGAAAACATTCAGTACTTC
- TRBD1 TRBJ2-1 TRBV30 CAWSPQQGRQFF TGTGCCTGGAGTCCTCAACAGGGGAGGCAGTTCTTC
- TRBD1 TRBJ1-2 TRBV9 CASSVEGASYGYTF TGTGCCAGCAGCGTGGAGGGGGCAAGCTATGGCTACACCTTC
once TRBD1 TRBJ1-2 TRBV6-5 CASSSQGGADGYTF TGTGCCAGCAGCTCCCAGGGGGGCGCCGATGGCTACACCTTC
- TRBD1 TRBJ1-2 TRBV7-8 CASSRDSRYGYTF TGTGCCAGCAGCCGGGACAGCCGGTATGGCTACACCTTC
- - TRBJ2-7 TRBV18 CASSPGLLSYEQYF TGTGCCAGCTCACCAGGACTACTATCCTACGAGCAGTACTTC
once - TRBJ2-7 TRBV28 CASSFDLESLNYEQYF TGTGCCAGCAGTTTTGATCTGGAATCACTAAACTACGAGCAGTACTTC